This TCR beta chain is from a study of patients and donors after allogeneic stem cell transplantation (dated by TCRdb to the early 2020s). This clonotype was recorded a few times. The antigen this receptor binds is unknown. No per-base quality is available; no much larger clone lies one base away. Libraries were made using RT-PCR. Instrument on record: NextSeq 550. Clones were called with MiXCR by TCRdb after fastp trimmed the public reads at Q25, and only in-frame beta chains were retained. Rows with one shared CDR3 protein collapse into an entry with the most common genes and DNA. For this sample there are some 880,000 distinct CDR3 sequences; 15% to 20% appear just once. The ten largest clones capture 5.5% to 6.5% of the sample. This receptor was identified in a human donor who was either an allogeneic HSCT recipient or a stem cell or donor lymphocyte infusion donor (not recorded which). It is not recorded whose cells these are; they may come from a transplant donor. Sequenced material: blood, either unsorted or a sorted T cell fraction (not recorded which).

The encoded CDR3 is CASSLMTYDTQYF. The DNA reads as follows: TGTGCCAGCAGCTTAATGACATATGATACGCAGTATTTT. The chain links TRBV7-3 with TRBJ2-3; no D gene is confidently identified. The germline V gene encodes CDR1 SGHTA and CDR2 FQGTGA. From the cysteine up to the phenylalanine, the CDR3 has a length of 13 residues. Only the CDR3 part of the read is kept: 39 bases, read in frame from the first base. V is clipped by 1 base and J by 6 bases, and the sequence between their germline boundaries is 8 bases long.